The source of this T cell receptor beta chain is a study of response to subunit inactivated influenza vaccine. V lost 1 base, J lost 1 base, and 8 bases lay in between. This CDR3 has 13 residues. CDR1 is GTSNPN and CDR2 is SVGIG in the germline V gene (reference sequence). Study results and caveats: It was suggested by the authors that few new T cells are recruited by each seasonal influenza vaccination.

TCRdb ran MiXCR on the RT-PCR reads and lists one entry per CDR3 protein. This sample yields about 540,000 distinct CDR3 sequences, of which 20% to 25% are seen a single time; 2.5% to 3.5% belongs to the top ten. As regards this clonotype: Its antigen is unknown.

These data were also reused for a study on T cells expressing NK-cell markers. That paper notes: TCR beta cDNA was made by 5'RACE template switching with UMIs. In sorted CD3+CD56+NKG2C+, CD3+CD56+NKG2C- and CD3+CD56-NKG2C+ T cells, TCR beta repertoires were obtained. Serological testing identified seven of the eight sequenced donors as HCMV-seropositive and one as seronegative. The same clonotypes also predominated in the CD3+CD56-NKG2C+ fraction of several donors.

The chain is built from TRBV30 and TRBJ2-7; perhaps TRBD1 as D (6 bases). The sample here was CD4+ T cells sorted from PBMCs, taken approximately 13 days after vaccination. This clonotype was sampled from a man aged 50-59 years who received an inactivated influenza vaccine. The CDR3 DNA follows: TGTGCCTGGAGTGGGCAGGGGTCCTACGAGCAGTACTTC. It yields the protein CAWSGQGSYEQYF.